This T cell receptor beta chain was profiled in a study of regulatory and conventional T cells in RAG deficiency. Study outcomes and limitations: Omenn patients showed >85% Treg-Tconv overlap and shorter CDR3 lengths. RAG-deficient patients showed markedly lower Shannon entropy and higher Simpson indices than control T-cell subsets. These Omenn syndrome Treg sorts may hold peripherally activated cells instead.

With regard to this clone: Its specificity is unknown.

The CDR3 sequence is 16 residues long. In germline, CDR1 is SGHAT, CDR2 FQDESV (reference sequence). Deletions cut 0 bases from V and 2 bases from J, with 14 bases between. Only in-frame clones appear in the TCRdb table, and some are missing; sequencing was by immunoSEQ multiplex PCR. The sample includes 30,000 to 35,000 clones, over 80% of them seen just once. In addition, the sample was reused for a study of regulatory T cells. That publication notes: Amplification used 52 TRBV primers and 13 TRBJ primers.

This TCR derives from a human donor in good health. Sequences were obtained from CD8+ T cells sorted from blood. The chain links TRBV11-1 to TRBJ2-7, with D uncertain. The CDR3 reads CASSLAPPGRAYEQYF. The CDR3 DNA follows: TGTGCCAGCAGCTTAGCGCCTCCAGGTCGTGCCTACGAGCAGTACTTC.